The T cell receptor (beta chain) under discussion was sequenced for a study of T cell responses to AZD1222 COVID-19 vaccine. The assay was immunoSEQ multiplex PCR, and TCRdb's table has in-frame clones only and misses some. The sample has about 100,000 clones; approximately 86% are singletons. This CDR3 has 15 amino acids. V lost 4 bases and J 3 bases, leaving 15 bases between the germline ends. The germline V gene has CDR1 SGHNT and CDR2 YYREEE (reference sequence). The TCR was taken from an adult in good health. The source was peripheral blood, collected on day 0 of AZD1222 vaccination. The chain uses TRBV5-4 and TRBJ2-3; D is possibly TRBD1 (6 bases). CDR3 DNA: TGTGCCAGCAGCCCTGGACAGCTTGATACAGATACGCAGTATTTT. Protein product: CASSPGQLDTDTQYF.